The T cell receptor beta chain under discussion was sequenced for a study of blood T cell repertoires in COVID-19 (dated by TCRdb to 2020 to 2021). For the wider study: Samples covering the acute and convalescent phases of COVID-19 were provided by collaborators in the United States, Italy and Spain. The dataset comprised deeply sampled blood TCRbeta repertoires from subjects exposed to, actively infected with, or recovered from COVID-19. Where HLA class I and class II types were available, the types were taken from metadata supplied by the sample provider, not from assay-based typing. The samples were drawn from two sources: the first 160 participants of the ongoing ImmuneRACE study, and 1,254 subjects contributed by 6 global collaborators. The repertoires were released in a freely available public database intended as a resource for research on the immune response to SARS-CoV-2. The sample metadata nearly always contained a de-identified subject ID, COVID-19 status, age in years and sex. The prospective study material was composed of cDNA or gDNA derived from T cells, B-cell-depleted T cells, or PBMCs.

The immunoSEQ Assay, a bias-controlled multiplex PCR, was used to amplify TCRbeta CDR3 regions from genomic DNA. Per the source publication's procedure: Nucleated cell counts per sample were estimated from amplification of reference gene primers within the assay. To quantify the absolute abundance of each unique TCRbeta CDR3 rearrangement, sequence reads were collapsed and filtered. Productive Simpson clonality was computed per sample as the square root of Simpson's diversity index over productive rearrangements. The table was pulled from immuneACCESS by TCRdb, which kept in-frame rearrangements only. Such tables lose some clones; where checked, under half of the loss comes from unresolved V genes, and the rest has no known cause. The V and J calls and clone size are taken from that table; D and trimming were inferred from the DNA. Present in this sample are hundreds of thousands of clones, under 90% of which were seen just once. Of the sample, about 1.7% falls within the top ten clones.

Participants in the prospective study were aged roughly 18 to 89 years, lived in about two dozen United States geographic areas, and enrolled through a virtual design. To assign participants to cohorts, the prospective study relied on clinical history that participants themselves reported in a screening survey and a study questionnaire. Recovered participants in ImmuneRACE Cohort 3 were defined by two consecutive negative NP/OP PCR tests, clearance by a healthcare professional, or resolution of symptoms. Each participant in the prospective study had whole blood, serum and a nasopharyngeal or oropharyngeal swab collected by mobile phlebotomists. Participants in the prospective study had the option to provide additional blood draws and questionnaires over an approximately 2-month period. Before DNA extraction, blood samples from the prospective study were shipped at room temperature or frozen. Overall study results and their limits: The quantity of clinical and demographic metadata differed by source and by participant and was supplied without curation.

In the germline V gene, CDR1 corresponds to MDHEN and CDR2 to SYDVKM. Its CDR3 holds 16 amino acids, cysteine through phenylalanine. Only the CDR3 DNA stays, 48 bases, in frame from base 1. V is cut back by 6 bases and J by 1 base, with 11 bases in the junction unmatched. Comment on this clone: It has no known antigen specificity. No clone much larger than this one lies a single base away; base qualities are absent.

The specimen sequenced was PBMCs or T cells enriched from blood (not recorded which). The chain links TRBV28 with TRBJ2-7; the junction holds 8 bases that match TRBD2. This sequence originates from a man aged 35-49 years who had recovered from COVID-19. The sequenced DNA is TGTGCCAGCAGCCTCCCTCAGACTAGCGAGTCCTACGAGCAGTACTTC. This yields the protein CASSLPQTSESYEQYF.